Presented here are 19 T cell receptor beta chains from one specimen sequenced in a study of T cell responses to AZD1222 COVID-19 vaccine. Here immunoSEQ multiplex PCR was the method, and the copy in TCRdb shows in-frame clones only, minus some. Of over 120,000 clones listed, 92% are singletons. Material: peripheral blood, obtained on day 0 of AZD1222 vaccination. Receptors originate from an adult in good health.

The rearrangement joins TRBV2 to TRBJ1-5, with D unresolved. The CDR3 sequence is 13 residues long. V was clipped by 1 base and J by 11 bases, with 12 bases between them. CDR1 and CDR2 from the germline V gene are SNHLY and FYNNEI. DNA for the CDR3: TGTGCCAGCAGTGAAGAAAAAGAGGGCTCCCAGCATTTT. This encodes CASSEEKEGSQHF.

The gene calls are TRBV5-6 and TRBJ2-3; TRBD1 aligns across 11 bases. Trimming removed 6 bases from V and 6 bases from J; junction bases left unmatched: 6. CDR1 SGHDT and CDR2 YYEEEE come from the germline V gene. CDR3 length: 14 amino acids. This CDR3 reads CASTWTGGRDTQYF. The CDR3, as DNA: TGTGCCAGCACCTGGACAGGGGGCAGGGATACGCAGTATTTT.

The chain joins TRBV6-5 to TRBJ2-7; weak D call: TRBD2 (5 bases). CDR1 is MNHEY and CDR2 is SVGAGI in the germline V gene. Trimming shortened V by 2 bases and J by 9 bases, and 14 bases separated the two germline ends. The CDR3 runs 13 residues. The CDR3, as DNA: TGTGCCAGCAGTTACGGTCATTCGAGCGGGCAGTACTTC. Protein sequence: CASSYGHSSGQYF.

The rearrangement links TRBV28 to TRBJ1-5, with 10 positions matching TRBD1. Looked up from germline, CDR1 is MDHEN and CDR2 is SYDVKM. Trimming at V came to 5 bases and at J to 5 bases, leaving 9 bases not matched to a gene. The CDR3 totals 16 residues. CDR3 DNA sequence: TGTGCCAGCAGTATAGGCCCGGGACAGGGGCATCAGCCCCAGCATTTT. As protein: CASSIGPGQGHQPQHF.

This chain joins TRBV11-2 and TRBJ2-1; 7 bases are a match to TRBD1. CDR1 SGHAT and CDR2 FQNNGV come from the germline V gene. V shed 6 bases and J 0 bases; nucleotides not matched to a gene: 8. The CDR3 spans 16 residues. The CDR3 is CASSFTGVSSYNEQFF. The CDR3 DNA sequence: TGTGCCAGCAGTTTTACAGGGGTAAGCTCCTACAATGAGCAGTTCTTC.

The V and J genes are TRBV29-1 and TRBJ2-1; D is perhaps TRBD1 or TRBD2 (5 bases each). This CDR3 comprises 15 residues. Per the germline V gene, CDR1 is SQVTM and CDR2 is ANQGSEA. V shed 4 bases and J shed 0 bases, with 13 bases lying between them. The CDR3 nucleotides read TGCAGCGTTGGCGGGCAGGGCATCTCCTACAATGAGCAGTTCTTC. It yields the protein CSVGGQGISYNEQFF.

This sequence joins TRBV7-2 and TRBJ1-1, with D maybe TRBD1 (5 bases). V lost 5 bases to trimming and J lost 4 bases, with 17 bases between them. Germline assignment: CDR1 SGHTA and CDR2 FQGNSA. The CDR3 totals 15 residues. CDR3 sequence reads: CASSPLGVRVTEAFF. The DNA for the CDR3 is TGTGCCAGCAGCCCCCTGGGGGTGAGGGTCACTGAAGCTTTCTTT.

This chain joins TRBV10-1 and TRBJ2-7; D might be TRBD2 (6 bases). The germline V gene encodes CDR1 WNHNN and CDR2 SYGVQD (reference sequence). The V end lost 8 bases, the J end lost 6 bases, and 11 bases lay between the germline ends. CDR3 length: 11 residues. CDR3 protein: CASGAGGEQYF. The CDR3 DNA follows: TGCGCCAGCGGGGCCGGGGGCGAGCAGTACTTC.

V is TRBV2 and J is TRBJ2-3; 9 bases are shared with TRBD2. This CDR3 spans 15 amino acids. V shed 7 bases, J shed 3 bases, and the junction held 8 bases outside the gene matches. Germline assignment: CDR1 SNHLY and CDR2 FYNNEI. This CDR3 is CASMGIAGVTDTQYF. CDR3 DNA sequence: TGTGCCAGCATGGGGATAGCGGGAGTGACAGATACGCAGTATTTT. Drawing the rest from reference TRBV2 and TRBJ2-3, the complete variable domain is EPEVTQTPSHQVTQMGQEVILRCVPISNHLYFYWYRQILGQKVEFLVSFYNNEISEKSEIFDDQFSVERPDGSNFTLKIRSTKLEDSAMYFCASMGIAGVTDTQYFGPGTRLTVL.

The rearrangement uses TRBV19 and TRBJ1-2; 7 nucleotides agree with TRBD1. Per germline, CDR1 LNHDA and CDR2 SQIVND (reference sequence). The CDR3 consists of 15 residues. Losses at the gene ends were 3 bases for V and 4 bases for J; bases not matched to a gene: 8. The DNA for the CDR3 is TGTGCCAGTAGTATCCCCAGACAGGGAGGCTATGGCTACACCTTC. Translating gives CASSIPRQGGYGYTF.

This chain uses TRBV3-1 (or the pseudogene TRBV3-2) with TRBJ2-1; 12 bases match TRBD2. Germline V gene data show CDR1 as LGHDT and CDR2 as YNNKEL (reference sequence). The trim removed 4 bases at V and 5 bases at J, leaving 9 bases unmatched. The CDR3 sequence is 17 residues long. CDR3 bases: TGTGCCAGCAGCCCTCATCCTAGCGGGAGGGCCCACAATGAGCAGTTCTTC. As protein: CASSPHPSGRAHNEQFF.

The chain has TRBV10-2 and TRBJ1-6; possibly TRBD1 for D (6 bases). The CDR3 is 14 amino acids. Trimming removed 5 bases at V and 9 bases at J, with 14 bases between. Germline V gene data show CDR1 as WSHSY and CDR2 as SAAADI. CDR3 loop: CASSHRDGGSPLHF. The CDR3 DNA is TGCGCCAGCAGTCACAGGGATGGTGGTTCACCCCTCCACTTT.

The gene calls are TRBV2 and TRBJ2-1; perhaps TRBD2 as D (5 bases). This CDR3 has 15 residues. Between the trimmed V and J ends, which lost 7 bases and 4 bases, there was a span of 17 bases. The germline CDR1 and CDR2 sequences are SNHLY and FYNNEI. The CDR3 loop is CASTPGGAPYNEQFF. As DNA, the CDR3 is TGTGCCAGCACACCAGGAGGCGCCCCGTACAATGAGCAGTTCTTC. The variable domain in full, with the rest retrieved from reference TRBV2 and TRBJ2-1, is EPEVTQTPSHQVTQMGQEVILRCVPISNHLYFYWYRQILGQKVEFLVSFYNNEISEKSEIFDDQFSVERPDGSNFTLKIRSTKLEDSAMYFCASTPGGAPYNEQFFGPGTRLTVL.

This clone was counted a single time. The chain recombines TRBV6-5 with TRBJ1-3, with D perhaps matching TRBD1 (6 bases). Trimming removed 2 bases at V and 4 bases at J, with 15 bases between. This CDR3 contains 16 residues. Germline V gene lookup returns CDR1 MNHEY and CDR2 SVGAGI. The CDR3 loop reads CASSYGAGTRGNTIYF. CDR3 DNA sequence: TGTGCCAGCAGTTACGGGGCCGGGACAAGGGGAAACACCATATATTTT.

This chain uses TRBV6-5 with TRBJ2-7; D possibly corresponds to TRBD1 (5 bases). V was cut by 4 bases and J by 0 bases, with 7 bases left in between. From germline, CDR1 is MNHEY and CDR2 SVGAGI. The CDR3 extends over 13 amino acids. CDR3 in DNA: TGTGCCAGCAGTTCCAGGGCCTCCTACGAGCAGTACTTC. Amino acid sequence: CASSSRASYEQYF.

The chain combines TRBV6-5 with TRBJ1-1; D not certain. CDR1 is MNHEY and CDR2 is SVGAGI in the germline V gene. V gave up 6 bases and J gave up 3 bases, with 8 bases separating them. This CDR3 is 12 amino acids long. The CDR3 nucleotides are TGTGCCAGCAGGAATTTCGACACTGAAGCTTTCTTT. This codes for CASRNFDTEAFF.

The chain's CDR3 is CASRWSYNEQFF. The CDR3 nucleotides are TGCGCCAGCAGGTGGTCCTACAATGAGCAGTTCTTC. The V and J genes are TRBV5-1 and TRBJ2-1; D is unresolved. The germline V gene encodes CDR1 SGHRS and CDR2 YFSETQ. The CDR3 is made up of 12 amino acids. Trimming took off 5 bases at V and 1 base at J, with 4 bases between the two ends.

The chain carries TRBV9 and TRBJ2-7; D is possibly TRBD2 (6 bases). Germline lookup yields CDR1 SGDLS and CDR2 YYNGEE. The CDR3 extends over 15 amino acids. With 0 bases removed from V and 5 bases from J, the gap between germline ends came to 15 bases. CDR3 DNA sequence: TGTGCCAGCAGCGTAGGACTAGTAGAGGGTGACGAGCAGTACTTC. Its protein is CASSVGLVEGDEQYF.

The chain is built from TRBV30 and TRBJ1-3; D not resolved. This CDR3 is 13 amino acids long. The germline CDR1 and CDR2 sequences are GTSNPN and SVGIG (reference sequence). V was cut by 3 bases and J by 1 base, with 7 bases left in between. CDR3 protein: CAWRSTSGNTIYF. The CDR3 bases are TGTGCCTGGAGGTCAACTTCTGGAAACACCATATATTTT.